A selection of T cell receptor beta chains follows, all from one sample in a study of regulatory T cells in long-lasting Graves disease. Each CDR3 protein is one row after TCRdb ran MiXCR on the multiplex PCR reads. The sample includes about 220,000 distinct CDR3 sequences, roughly 19% of them seen just once. The same sample was also studied in work on T cells in Graves' hyperthyroidism and ophthalmopathy.

The specimen comprised peripheral blood mononuclear cells (PBMCs), sampled at new diagnosis, from a patient treated with antithyroid drugs. Receptors were obtained from a woman in her thirties with Graves disease. Both conserved end residues are part of each CDR3. Fields, in order: clone size, D gene, J gene, V gene, CDR3 protein, CDR3 DNA. The D gene is left open where the match is weak. Size values are once, few and many counts, or a class for expanded clones, and some rows have none.

abundance: many; d_gene: TRBD1; j_gene: TRBJ1-1; v_gene: TRBV11-2; CDR3aa: CASSPGGTVRNTEAFF; CDR3nt: TGTGCCAGCAGCCCCGGGGGGACAGTTAGGAACACTGAAGCTTTCTTT
abundance: many; d_gene: NA; j_gene: TRBJ1-5; v_gene: TRBV12-3/TRBV12-4; CDR3aa: CASSLGLINQPQHF; CDR3nt: TGTGCCAGCAGCCTGGGGCTGATCAATCAGCCCCAGCATTTT
abundance: NA; d_gene: NA; j_gene: TRBJ1-1; v_gene: TRBV20-1; CDR3aa: CSASGRGRGTSTEAFF; CDR3nt: TGCAGTGCTAGTGGGCGGGGGAGGGGAACGTCCACTGAAGCTTTCTTT
abundance: many; d_gene: TRBD2; j_gene: TRBJ2-1; v_gene: TRBV24-1; CDR3aa: CATSDPSGNRDNEQFF; CDR3nt: TGTGCCACCAGTGATCCTAGCGGGAACCGGGACAATGAGCAGTTCTTC
abundance: NA; d_gene: TRBD1; j_gene: TRBJ1-6; v_gene: TRBV30; CDR3aa: CAWSVRGQGNSPLHF; CDR3nt: TGTGCCTGGAGTGTACGGGGACAGGGGAATTCACCCCTCCACTTT
abundance: NA; d_gene: NA; j_gene: TRBJ2-1; v_gene: TRBV12-3/TRBV12-4; CDR3aa: CASSSSRLNSYNEQFF; CDR3nt: TGTGCCAGCAGTTCTAGCAGACTTAACTCCTACAATGAGCAGTTCTTC
abundance: NA; d_gene: TRBD1; j_gene: TRBJ1-2; v_gene: TRBV4-1; CDR3aa: CASSQDSSRGQVYGYTF; CDR3nt: TGCGCCAGCAGCCAAGATTCGAGCAGGGGACAGGTCTATGGCTACACCTTC
abundance: NA; d_gene: NA; j_gene: TRBJ1-6; v_gene: TRBV5-1; CDR3aa: CASRRGVDNSPLHF; CDR3nt: TGCGCCAGCAGACGGGGGGTAGATAATTCACCCCTCCACTTT
abundance: many; d_gene: TRBD1; j_gene: TRBJ1-4; v_gene: TRBV2; CDR3aa: CASSVGDSRNEKLFF; CDR3nt: TGTGCCAGCAGTGTTGGGGACAGTCGTAATGAAAAACTGTTTTTT
abundance: NA; d_gene: NA; j_gene: TRBJ2-3; v_gene: TRBV20-1; CDR3aa: CSASPGGVTTDTQYF; CDR3nt: TGCAGTGCTAGCCCCGGAGGGGTCACCACAGATACGCAGTATTTT
abundance: many; d_gene: TRBD1; j_gene: TRBJ1-5; v_gene: TRBV27; CDR3aa: CASSPYGTGRNQPQHF; CDR3nt: TGTGCCAGCAGCCCTTACGGGACAGGGCGCAATCAGCCCCAGCATTTT
abundance: many; d_gene: NA; j_gene: TRBJ1-1; v_gene: TRBV28; CDR3aa: CASILLSGPMNTEAFF; CDR3nt: TGTGCCAGCATCCTTCTGTCGGGGCCCATGAACACTGAAGCTTTCTTT
abundance: NA; d_gene: NA; j_gene: TRBJ2-1; v_gene: TRBV9; CDR3aa: CASSVVGGGSYNEQFF; CDR3nt: TGTGCCAGCAGCGTAGTGGGGGGAGGCTCCTACAATGAGCAGTTCTTC
abundance: many; d_gene: NA; j_gene: TRBJ1-3; v_gene: TRBV28; CDR3aa: CASSEGAGNTIYF; CDR3nt: TGTGCCAGCAGCGAAGGGGCCGGAAACACCATATATTTT
abundance: NA; d_gene: TRBD1; j_gene: TRBJ1-5; v_gene: TRBV19; CDR3aa: CASSSRDRGYSNQPQHF; CDR3nt: TGTGCCAGTAGTTCCAGGGACAGGGGCTATAGCAATCAGCCCCAGCATTTT
abundance: NA; d_gene: TRBD1; j_gene: TRBJ1-6; v_gene: TRBV28; CDR3aa: CASSLDRGHSPLHF; CDR3nt: TGTGCCAGCAGTTTGGACAGGGGACATTCACCCCTCCACTTT
abundance: many; d_gene: NA; j_gene: TRBJ2-2; v_gene: TRBV3-1; CDR3aa: CASSQARAGELFF; CDR3nt: TGTGCCAGCAGCCAAGCACGGGCCGGGGAGCTGTTTTTT
abundance: many; d_gene: TRBD1; j_gene: TRBJ2-3; v_gene: TRBV18; CDR3aa: CASSPVGTGNTQYF; CDR3nt: TGTGCCAGCTCACCAGTCGGGACAGGGAATACGCAGTATTTT
abundance: NA; d_gene: TRBD2; j_gene: TRBJ2-7; v_gene: TRBV6-2/TRBV6-3; CDR3aa: CASSYSTGLGNEQYF; CDR3nt: TGTGCCAGCAGTTACTCGACGGGACTAGGGAACGAGCAGTACTTC
abundance: many; d_gene: NA; j_gene: TRBJ2-6; v_gene: TRBV28; CDR3aa: CASRHSGANVLTF; CDR3nt: TGTGCCAGCAGGCACTCTGGGGCCAACGTCCTGACTTTC
abundance: few; d_gene: NA; j_gene: TRBJ2-1; v_gene: TRBV2; CDR3aa: CASTFLANEQFF; CDR3nt: TGTGCCAGCACCTTTCTAGCGAATGAGCAGTTCTTC
abundance: NA; d_gene: NA; j_gene: TRBJ2-7; v_gene: TRBV11-3; CDR3aa: CASSLDRGGEQYF; CDR3nt: TGTGCCAGCAGCTTAGACAGGGGCGGGGAGCAGTACTTC
abundance: few; d_gene: TRBD1; j_gene: TRBJ1-6; v_gene: TRBV6-4; CDR3aa: CASTPQGGFNSPLHF; CDR3nt: TGTGCCAGCACCCCACAGGGGGGTTTTAATTCACCCCTCCACTTT
abundance: NA; d_gene: NA; j_gene: TRBJ2-2; v_gene: TRBV7-6; CDR3aa: CASTLAPANTGELFF; CDR3nt: TGTGCCAGCACCCTAGCGCCCGCGAACACCGGGGAGCTGTTTTTT
abundance: many; d_gene: NA; j_gene: TRBJ1-2; v_gene: TRBV30; CDR3aa: CAWSSRGRRNDSYTF; CDR3nt: TGTGCCTGGAGTTCAAGGGGCAGGCGAAACGATAGCTACACCTTC
abundance: many; d_gene: TRBD1; j_gene: TRBJ1-4; v_gene: TRBV14; CDR3aa: CASSPLGQVGEKLFF; CDR3nt: TGTGCCAGCAGCCCCCTTGGACAGGTTGGAGAAAAACTGTTTTTT
abundance: many; d_gene: NA; j_gene: TRBJ1-1; v_gene: TRBV28; CDR3aa: CASSLEGRPAAFF; CDR3nt: TGTGCCAGCAGTTTAGAGGGACGGCCCGCGGCTTTCTTT
abundance: many; d_gene: NA; j_gene: TRBJ2-4; v_gene: TRBV28; CDR3aa: CASSLLQGLAKNIQYF; CDR3nt: TGTGCCAGCAGTTTATTACAGGGACTAGCCAAAAACATTCAGTACTTC
abundance: many; d_gene: TRBD1; j_gene: TRBJ1-2; v_gene: TRBV13; CDR3aa: CASSTFRGDYGYTF; CDR3nt: TGTGCCAGCAGCACCTTCAGGGGGGACTATGGCTACACCTTC
abundance: few; d_gene: TRBD1; j_gene: TRBJ1-1; v_gene: TRBV12-3/TRBV12-4; CDR3aa: CASSFTRTGGLTEAFF; CDR3nt: TGTGCCAGCAGTTTTACTCGGACAGGGGGCCTCACTGAAGCTTTCTTT
abundance: many; d_gene: NA; j_gene: TRBJ2-2; v_gene: TRBV2; CDR3aa: CASSDFPAANTGELFF; CDR3nt: TGTGCCAGCAGTGACTTTCCCGCGGCGAACACCGGGGAGCTGTTTTTT
abundance: few; d_gene: NA; j_gene: TRBJ2-2; v_gene: TRBV20-1; CDR3aa: CSAREAGTNTGELFF; CDR3nt: TGCAGTGCTAGGGAAGCGGGCACGAACACCGGGGAGCTGTTTTTT
abundance: many; d_gene: TRBD2; j_gene: TRBJ2-1; v_gene: TRBV27; CDR3aa: CASSVGLAGYNEQFF; CDR3nt: TGTGCCAGCAGTGTTGGACTAGCGGGTTACAATGAGCAGTTCTTC
abundance: NA; d_gene: TRBD2; j_gene: TRBJ2-5; v_gene: TRBV2; CDR3aa: CASSIAGETQYF; CDR3nt: TGTGCCAGCAGTATAGCGGGGGAGACCCAGTACTTC
abundance: many; d_gene: NA; j_gene: TRBJ1-1; v_gene: TRBV18; CDR3aa: CASSPQGDTTNTEAFF; CDR3nt: TGTGCCAGCTCCCCCCAGGGCGACACTACGAACACTGAAGCTTTCTTT
abundance: many; d_gene: NA; j_gene: TRBJ1-1; v_gene: TRBV4-1; CDR3aa: CASSQGGFGSTEAFF; CDR3nt: TGCGCCAGCAGCCAAGGGGGATTCGGGAGCACTGAAGCTTTCTTT
abundance: many; d_gene: NA; j_gene: TRBJ1-1; v_gene: TRBV15; CDR3aa: CATSRDKRVNTEAFF; CDR3nt: TGTGCCACCAGCAGAGATAAACGGGTAAACACTGAAGCTTTCTTT
abundance: many; d_gene: TRBD2; j_gene: TRBJ2-1; v_gene: TRBV19; CDR3aa: CASRTSGGANEQFF; CDR3nt: TGTGCCAGTAGGACTAGCGGGGGGGCCAATGAGCAGTTCTTC
abundance: NA; d_gene: TRBD1; j_gene: TRBJ2-6; v_gene: TRBV6-1; CDR3aa: CASSAPQGTGRPGANVLTF; CDR3nt: TGTGCCAGCAGTGCCCCCCAAGGGACAGGGAGGCCTGGGGCCAACGTCCTGACTTTC
abundance: many; d_gene: NA; j_gene: TRBJ2-3; v_gene: TRBV7-9; CDR3aa: CASSGFGGPDTQYF; CDR3nt: TGTGCCAGCAGCGGGTTTGGGGGGCCGGATACGCAGTATTTT
abundance: NA; d_gene: TRBD1; j_gene: TRBJ1-3; v_gene: TRBV9; CDR3aa: CASSVEQGAGNTIYF; CDR3nt: TGTGCCAGCAGCGTAGAACAGGGGGCTGGAAACACCATATATTTT
abundance: NA; d_gene: NA; j_gene: TRBJ2-1; v_gene: TRBV11-2; CDR3aa: CASSHGTNNEQFF; CDR3nt: TGTGCCAGCAGCCATGGAACAAACAATGAGCAGTTCTTC
abundance: many; d_gene: NA; j_gene: TRBJ2-1; v_gene: TRBV6-2/TRBV6-3; CDR3aa: CASSSLPGYEQFF; CDR3nt: TGTGCCAGCAGTTCCCTCCCGGGCTATGAGCAGTTCTTC
abundance: many; d_gene: NA; j_gene: TRBJ1-2; v_gene: TRBV9; CDR3aa: CASSVGDGDYGYTF; CDR3nt: TGTGCCAGCAGCGTAGGGGACGGCGACTATGGCTACACCTTC
abundance: many; d_gene: TRBD2; j_gene: TRBJ2-1; v_gene: TRBV2; CDR3aa: CASSEGWGGGPNNEQFF; CDR3nt: TGTGCCAGCAGTGAAGGGTGGGGCGGGGGGCCGAACAATGAGCAGTTCTTC
abundance: NA; d_gene: NA; j_gene: TRBJ1-2; v_gene: TRBV7-9; CDR3aa: CASNLNSDYGYTF; CDR3nt: TGTGCCAGCAACTTAAACAGCGACTATGGCTACACCTTC
abundance: NA; d_gene: NA; j_gene: TRBJ1-2; v_gene: TRBV20-1; CDR3aa: CSARDGVLGTNYGYTF; CDR3nt: TGCAGTGCTAGAGACGGGGTACTAGGCACTAACTATGGCTACACCTTC
abundance: many; d_gene: TRBD1; j_gene: TRBJ1-6; v_gene: TRBV19; CDR3aa: CASSIVGQENSPLHF; CDR3nt: TGTGCCAGTAGTATTGTAGGACAGGAGAATTCACCCCTCCACTTT
abundance: many; d_gene: NA; j_gene: TRBJ1-6; v_gene: TRBV28; CDR3aa: CASSLNGIYNSPLHF; CDR3nt: TGTGCCAGCAGTTTAAACGGAATTTATAATTCACCCCTCCACTTT
abundance: many; d_gene: NA; j_gene: TRBJ1-2; v_gene: TRBV7-3; CDR3aa: CASSPVAGGNYGYTF; CDR3nt: TGTGCCAGCAGCCCCGTCGCTGGGGGCAACTATGGCTACACCTTC
abundance: many; d_gene: TRBD1; j_gene: TRBJ1-5; v_gene: TRBV19; CDR3aa: CASSSPDRGLGQPQHF; CDR3nt: TGTGCCAGTAGTAGTCCAGACAGGGGGCTCGGGCAGCCCCAGCATTTT
abundance: NA; d_gene: TRBD1; j_gene: TRBJ2-7; v_gene: TRBV2; CDR3aa: CASISPGTGEAREQYF; CDR3nt: TGTGCCAGCATTTCCCCCGGGACAGGGGAGGCTAGGGAGCAGTACTTC
abundance: NA; d_gene: TRBD2; j_gene: TRBJ2-3; v_gene: TRBV10-2; CDR3aa: CASVPGGRDTQYF; CDR3nt: TGCGCCAGCGTCCCGGGAGGTAGAGATACGCAGTATTTT
abundance: NA; d_gene: NA; j_gene: TRBJ2-3; v_gene: TRBV7-3; CDR3aa: CASSLTRRIVRGTDTQYF; CDR3nt: TGTGCCAGCAGCTTAACGCGACGGATAGTGAGGGGCACAGATACGCAGTATTTT
abundance: many; d_gene: TRBD1; j_gene: TRBJ1-5; v_gene: TRBV2; CDR3aa: CASRGQGVEPQHF; CDR3nt: TGTGCCAGCAGGGGACAGGGAGTCGAGCCCCAGCATTTT
abundance: few; d_gene: TRBD2; j_gene: TRBJ2-5; v_gene: TRBV10-3; CDR3aa: CAISGSGLAGRAQETQYF; CDR3nt: TGTGCCATCAGTGGATCGGGACTAGCGGGGAGGGCCCAAGAGACCCAGTACTTC
abundance: many; d_gene: TRBD1; j_gene: TRBJ1-2; v_gene: TRBV30; CDR3aa: CAWSVDRYDRVDGYTF; CDR3nt: TGTGCCTGGAGTGTCGATCGCTATGACAGGGTAGATGGCTACACCTTC
abundance: many; d_gene: TRBD1; j_gene: TRBJ1-1; v_gene: TRBV19; CDR3aa: CASFDRDRGSSTEAFF; CDR3nt: TGTGCCAGCTTCGACCGGGACAGGGGGTCGTCCACTGAAGCTTTCTTT
abundance: many; d_gene: TRBD1; j_gene: TRBJ2-5; v_gene: TRBV6-1; CDR3aa: CASSYRGQETQYF; CDR3nt: TGTGCCAGCTCCTACAGGGGGCAGGAGACCCAGTACTTC
abundance: many; d_gene: TRBD1; j_gene: TRBJ2-7; v_gene: TRBV29-1; CDR3aa: CSVHSATGSSYEQYF; CDR3nt: TGCAGCGTTCACTCTGCGACAGGGAGCTCCTACGAGCAGTACTTC